The 23 T cell receptor beta chains below were found in one sample sequenced in a study of CD8+CD57+ T cells in acquired aplastic anemia (dated by TCRdb to the late 2010s). Flow cytometry had shown CD8+CD57+ cell expansion in the patients selected for sequencing. Instrument on record: Illumina HiSeq 2000. Profiling of TCR beta VDJ combinations and CDR3 sequences used genomic DNA as the template. The raw public data were reprocessed by TCRdb itself: fastp quality trimming at Q25, MiXCR clonotype calling, in-frame beta chains only. Entries that share a CDR3 protein sequence are merged under the most common genes and DNA. This sample lists roughly 500,000 distinct CDR3 sequences; about a third were detected once. The top ten clonotypes cover less than 0.85% of the sample. Material for sequencing was sorted CD4+, CD8+, or CD8+CD57+ T cells (not recorded which) from PBMCs. The receptors derive from a human donor with aplastic anemia.

The chain has TRBV25-1 and TRBJ1-2; no reliable D call. The germline V and J ends were trimmed by 5 bases and 0 bases, with 19 bases remaining between them. The CDR3 runs to 17 residues. Per the germline V gene, CDR1 is MGHDK and CDR2 is SYGVNS. DNA of the CDR3: TGTGCCAGCAGTTTAACCGTGGCTTCTAGTCCTAACTATGGCTACACCTTC. It translates to CASSLTVASSPNYGYTF.

This clonotype was counted between two and nine times. CDR3 sequence: CASSFVGGADTQYF. The CDR3 coding sequence is TGCGCCAGCAGTTTCGTCGGGGGCGCTGATACGCAGTATTTT. The rearrangement links TRBV5-1 to TRBJ2-3; D possibly uses TRBD1 or TRBD2 (6 bases each). CDR1 and CDR2 (germline): SGHRS, YFSETQ. The CDR3 extends over 14 amino acids. Between the trimmed V and J ends, which lost 5 bases and 6 bases, there was a span of 16 bases.

The J gene is TRBJ2-1, the V gene TRBV10-3, with TRBD1 matching 9 bases. The CDR3 length is 15 residues. From germline, CDR1 is ENHRY and CDR2 SYGVKD. V dropped 3 bases and J dropped 8; count of bases not matched to a gene: 8. The CDR3 loop reads CAISEIGQGIYEQFF. DNA of the CDR3: TGTGCCATCAGTGAAATAGGACAGGGGATTTATGAGCAGTTCTTC.

This chain uses TRBV2 with TRBJ2-2, with 10 positions matching TRBD2. J was trimmed by 0 bases and V by 3 bases; bases with no gene match: 4. The CDR3 covers 17 residues. Germline V lookup: CDR1 SNHLY, CDR2 FYNNEI. DNA for the CDR3: TGTGCCAGCAGTGATCTAGCGGGAGTTCCGAACACCGGGGAGCTGTTTTTT. Its translation is CASSDLAGVPNTGELFF. Full variable domain (outside the CDR3, taken from reference TRBV2 and TRBJ2-2): EPEVTQTPSHQVTQMGQEVILRCVPISNHLYFYWYRQILGQKVEFLVSFYNNEISEKSEIFDDQFSVERPDGSNFTLKIRSTKLEDSAMYFCASSDLAGVPNTGELFFGEGSRLTVL.

This clonotype has more than one count but fewer than ten. The CDR3 DNA reads TGTGCCAGCATCAAAACGGGGGCTCGGGGTCAGCCCCAGCATTTT. Residues: CASIKTGARGQPQHF. This chain joins TRBV6-1 and TRBJ1-5; D is possibly TRBD1 (6 bases). This CDR3 contains 15 residues. The V gene's germline CDR1 is MNHNS and CDR2 SASEGT. The V end lost 7 bases, the J end lost 6 bases, and 19 bases lay between the germline ends.

Regarding this clonotype: At one of its ends the junction is not consistent with the germline gene, which may arise from a read error. The chain is built from TRBV10-3 and TRBJ2-1; D is tentatively TRBD1 or TRBD2 (6 bases each). The length of the CDR3 is 18 residues. Germline V gene sequence: CDR1 ENHRY, CDR2 SYGVKD. CDR3 residues: CATSGGLTAGEAYNEQFF. The CDR3 DNA follows: TGTGCCACCAGTGGGGGGCTTACAGCGGGTGAGGCCTACAATGAGCAGTTCTTC.

This clonotype was picked up a small number of times. The chain uses TRBV2 and TRBJ2-7; TRBD1 is a possible D gene (5 bases). CDR3 length: 13 residues. Trimming shortened V by 7 bases and J by 5 bases, and 15 bases separated the two germline ends. CDR1 SNHLY and CDR2 FYNNEI come from the germline V gene. CDR3 sequence (DNA): TGTGCCAGCACAGAACGTAGGGGCAACGAGCAGTACGTC. It codes for CASTERRGNEQYV.

This clonotype came up a few times. The chain recombines TRBV27 with TRBJ1-2; D is ambiguous. There are 12 residues in the CDR3. Germline CDR1 is MNHEY and CDR2 is SMNVEV (reference sequence). V lost 1 base, J lost 5 bases, and 5 bases lay in between. The CDR3 reads CASSLYGYGYTF. CDR3 sequence (DNA): TGTGCCAGCAGTTTATATGGTTATGGCTACACCTTC.

This chain connects TRBV6-1 to TRBJ2-7; 8 positions agree with TRBD2. V lost 3 bases to trimming and J lost 2 bases; unmatched junction nucleotides: 6. Germline V gives CDR1 MNHNS, CDR2 SASEGT. CDR3 size: 15 residues. CDR3 nucleotides: TGTGCCAGCAGTGATCTCAGCGGGAGTGCCTACGAGCAGTACTTC. It translates to CASSDLSGSAYEQYF.

This clonotype was counted between two and nine times. J is TRBJ2-3 and V is TRBV11-2, with 7 bases fitting TRBD2. Germline V gene sequence: CDR1 SGHAT, CDR2 FQNNGV. Losses at the gene ends were 2 bases for V and 0 bases for J; bases not matched to a gene: 5. This CDR3 has 16 amino acids. For the CDR3, the DNA is TGTGCCAGCAGCTTACTAGCGGACTTAAGCACAGATACGCAGTATTTT. This sequence encodes CASSLLADLSTDTQYF.

In the case of this clonotype: The junction shows a germline mismatch at one end, possibly a read error. This chain joins TRBV29-1 and TRBJ2-5; tentative D call: TRBD2 (6 bases). Germline V gene lookup returns CDR1 SQVTM and CDR2 ANQGSEA. This CDR3 comprises 16 residues. CDR3 in DNA: TGCAGCCTTGAGGGTTGGAGCGGAGGGTCCCAAGAGACCCAGTACTTC. Translating gives CSLEGWSGGSQETQYF.

This clonotype has more than one count but fewer than ten. This chain links TRBV4-3 with TRBJ2-3, with 8 bases lining up with TRBD2. The CDR3 spans 15 residues. Germline V gene lookup returns CDR1 LGHNA and CDR2 YSLEER. V lost 0 bases and J lost 2; bases outside the gene matches: 1. The CDR3 is CASSQERGDTDTQYF. DNA for the CDR3: TGCGCCAGCAGCCAAGAGCGGGGGGACACAGATACGCAGTATTTT.

The chain couples TRBV7-6 to TRBJ2-1; 12 bases align to TRBD2. V lost 3 bases, J lost 9 bases, and 9 bases stayed unmatched. CDR1 is SGHVS and CDR2 is FNYEAQ in the germline V gene. The CDR3 length is 16 residues. The CDR3 DNA reads as TGTGCCAGCAGCTTGCGCCTAGCGGGAGGGATCGTTGAGCAGTTCTTC. It is translated as CASSLRLAGGIVEQFF.

The V gene is TRBV7-2, the J gene TRBJ1-6; 10 bases agree with TRBD1. CDR1 and CDR2 from the germline V gene are SGHTA and FQGNSA. The CDR3 is 16 residues long. The ends lost 4 bases at V and 8 bases at J; junction bases unmatched: 8. The CDR3 DNA reads as TGTGCCAGCAGCTCGGGACAGGGGTCCTGGGATTCACCCCTCCACTTT. Protein: CASSSGQGSWDSPLHF.

Only a few counts were recorded for this clonotype. The chain uses TRBV20-1 and TRBJ2-5; D is perhaps TRBD1 or TRBD2 (5 bases each). The CDR3 has 13 amino acids. The V end lost 5 bases, the J end lost 1 base, and 11 bases lay between the germline ends. Germline CDR1 and CDR2: DFQATT and SNEGSKA (reference sequence). The CDR3, as DNA: TGCAGTGCTGGGGCCGGGGCCCAAGAGACCCAGTACTTC. This sequence encodes CSAGAGAQETQYF.

The sample holds many counts of this clonotype. J is TRBJ1-1 and V is TRBV19; maybe TRBD1 (5 bases). Germline V CDR1 and CDR2: LNHDA, SQIVND (reference sequence). This CDR3 region has 14 residues. Trimming stripped 9 bases from V and 0 bases from J, with 14 bases between. CDR3 amino acids: CASWRGDLNTEAFF. The CDR3 DNA reads TGTGCCAGCTGGAGAGGGGATTTGAACACTGAAGCTTTCTTT.

This clonotype was detected a few times. The V call is TRBV7-8, the J call TRBJ2-5; no reliable D call. Germline V lookup: CDR1 SGHVS, CDR2 FQNEAQ. Trimming cost V 1 base and J 2 bases, with 17 bases left between them. This CDR3 region has 17 residues. CDR3 region: CASSLGWASTLQETQYF. The CDR3, as DNA: TGTGCCAGCAGCTTAGGTTGGGCGTCGACATTACAAGAGACCCAGTACTTC. The entire variable domain, with the rest obtained from reference TRBV7-8 and TRBJ2-5, is as follows: GAGVSQSPRYKVAKRGQDVALRCDPISGHVSLFWYQQALGQGPEFLTYFQNEAQLDKSGLPSDRFFAERPEGSVSTLKIQRTQQEDSAVYLCASSLGWASTLQETQYFGPGTRLLVL.

This clonotype was picked up one time. This chain uses TRBV25-1 with TRBJ1-2; D is undetermined. Trimming removed 5 bases from V and 4 bases from J, with 14 bases in between. The germline V gene encodes CDR1 MGHDK and CDR2 SYGVNS. This CDR3 spans 14 amino acids. The CDR3 loop reads CASSRFRGAYGYTF. The CDR3 nucleotides are TGTGCCAGCAGTAGGTTTAGAGGAGCCTATGGCTACACCTTC.

This clonotype was recorded many times. The V and J genes are TRBV2 and TRBJ1-6, with a possible D match to TRBD1 (5 bases). The CDR3 has 15 residues. Per germline, CDR1 SNHLY and CDR2 FYNNEI. The germline V and J ends were trimmed by 1 base and 9 bases, with 13 bases remaining between them. The CDR3 region is CASSEGGTFSSPLHF. CDR3 DNA: TGTGCCAGCAGTGAAGGGGGGACTTTCTCTTCACCCCTCCACTTT.

This chain links TRBV15 with TRBJ2-3; D may correspond to TRBD1 or TRBD2 (5 bases each). This CDR3 has 16 amino acids. The V end was cut by 0 bases, the J end by 1 base, with 11 bases between. Looked up from germline, CDR1 is LNHNV and CDR2 is YYDKDF (reference sequence). The CDR3 loop reads CATSRDRQGGTDTQYF. The CDR3 DNA sequence: TGTGCCACCAGCAGAGATAGGCAGGGAGGCACAGATACGCAGTATTTT.

The V and J genes are TRBV15 and TRBJ2-7; D is ambiguous. Germline V lookup: CDR1 LNHNV, CDR2 YYDKDF (reference sequence). Trimming removed 3 bases at V and 6 bases at J, with 9 bases between. CDR3 length equals 12 residues. CDR3 nucleotides: TGTGCCACCAGCAGGGTAACCGGCGAGCAGTACTTC. Translating it yields CATSRVTGEQYF.

This clonotype was seen at least ten times. The V and J genes are TRBV12-3 or TRBV12-4 and TRBJ1-3; 7 bases are shared with TRBD1. This CDR3 has 15 amino acids. The V and J ends lost 6 bases and 0 bases, in that order; junction bases with no gene match: 5. The CDR3 DNA reads as TGTGCCAGCAGGAGGACAGGAAACTCTGGAAACACCATATATTTT. Its translation: CASRRTGNSGNTIYF.

This chain connects TRBV4-2 to TRBJ1-3; D gene ambiguous. The germline V and J ends were trimmed by 4 bases and 0 bases, with 19 bases remaining between them. The CDR3 length is 18 residues. Germline assignment: CDR1 LGHNA and CDR2 YNFKEQ. Written as DNA, the CDR3 is TGTGCCAGCAGCCCTCCGGCGGCAGGACCACTCTCTGGAAACACCATATATTTT. Protein: CASSPPAAGPLSGNTIYF.